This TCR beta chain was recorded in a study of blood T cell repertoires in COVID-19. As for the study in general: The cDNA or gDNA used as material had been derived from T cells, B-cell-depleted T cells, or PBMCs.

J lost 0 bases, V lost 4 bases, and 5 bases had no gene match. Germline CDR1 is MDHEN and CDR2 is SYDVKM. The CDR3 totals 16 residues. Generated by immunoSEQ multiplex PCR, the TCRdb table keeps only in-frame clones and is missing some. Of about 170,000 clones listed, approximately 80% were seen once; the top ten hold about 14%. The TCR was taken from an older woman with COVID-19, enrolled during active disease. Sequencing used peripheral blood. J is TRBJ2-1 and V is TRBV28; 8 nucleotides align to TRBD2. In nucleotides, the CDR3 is TGTGCCAGCAGTTCCTCCGGGACTAGCTCCTACAATGAGCAGTTCTTC. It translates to CASSSSGTSSYNEQFF.